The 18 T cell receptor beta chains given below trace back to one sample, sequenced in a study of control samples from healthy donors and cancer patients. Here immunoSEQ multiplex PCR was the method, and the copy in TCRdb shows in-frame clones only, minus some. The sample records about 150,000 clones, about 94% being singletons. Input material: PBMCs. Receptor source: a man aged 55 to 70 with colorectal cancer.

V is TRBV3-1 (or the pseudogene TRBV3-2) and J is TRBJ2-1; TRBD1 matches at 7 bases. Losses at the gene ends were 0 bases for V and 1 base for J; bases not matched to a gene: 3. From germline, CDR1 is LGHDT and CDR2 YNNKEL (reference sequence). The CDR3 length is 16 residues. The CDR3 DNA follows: TGTGCCAGCAGCCAAGATACGGGACAGTCCTACAATGAGCAGTTCTTC. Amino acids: CASSQDTGQSYNEQFF.

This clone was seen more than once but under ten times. CDR3 sequence reads: CAISESGDGNQPQHF. CDR3 bases: TGTGCCATCAGTGAGTCGGGCGACGGCAATCAGCCCCAGCATTTT. This sequence joins TRBV10-3 and TRBJ1-5; D ambiguous. CDR3 size: 15 residues. With 0 bases removed from V and 2 bases from J, the gap between germline ends came to 8 bases. In germline, CDR1 is ENHRY, CDR2 SYGVKD.

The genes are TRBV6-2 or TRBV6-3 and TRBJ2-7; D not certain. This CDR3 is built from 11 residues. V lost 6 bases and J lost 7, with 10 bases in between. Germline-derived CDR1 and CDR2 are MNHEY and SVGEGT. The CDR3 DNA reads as TGTGCCAGCAGCCCGCTACGTGAGCAGTACTTC. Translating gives CASSPLREQYF.

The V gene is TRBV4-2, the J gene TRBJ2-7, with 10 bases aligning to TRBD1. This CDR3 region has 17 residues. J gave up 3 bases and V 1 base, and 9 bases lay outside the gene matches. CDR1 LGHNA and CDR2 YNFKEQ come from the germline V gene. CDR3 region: CASSQVVGGTGDYEQYF. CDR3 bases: TGTGCCAGCAGCCAAGTGGTAGGTGGGACAGGGGACTACGAGCAGTACTTC.

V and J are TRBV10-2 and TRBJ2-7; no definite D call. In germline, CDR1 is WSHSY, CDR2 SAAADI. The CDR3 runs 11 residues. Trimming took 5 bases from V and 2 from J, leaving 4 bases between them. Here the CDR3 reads CASSPPYEQYF. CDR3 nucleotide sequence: TGCGCCAGCAGTCCCCCCTACGAGCAGTACTTC.

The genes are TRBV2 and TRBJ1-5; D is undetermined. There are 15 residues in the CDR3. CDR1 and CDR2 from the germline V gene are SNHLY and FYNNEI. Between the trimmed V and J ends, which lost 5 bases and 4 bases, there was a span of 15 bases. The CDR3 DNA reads TGTGCCAGCAGTCGGGATGTGCCCTCAAATCAGCCCCAGCATTTT. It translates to CASSRDVPSNQPQHF.

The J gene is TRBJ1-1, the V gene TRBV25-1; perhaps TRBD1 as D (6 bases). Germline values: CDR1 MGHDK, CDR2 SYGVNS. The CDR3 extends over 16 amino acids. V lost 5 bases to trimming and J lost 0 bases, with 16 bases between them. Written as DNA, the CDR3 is TGTGCCAGCAGTCCCGACAGGATCGAGGTGAACACTGAAGCTTTCTTT. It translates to CASSPDRIEVNTEAFF.

The CDR3 spells CASSQGQGDEQYF. The CDR3 coding sequence is TGTGCCAGCTCGCAGGGACAGGGGGACGAGCAGTACTTC. The J gene is TRBJ2-7, the V gene TRBV18; 11 bases fit TRBD1. This CDR3 has 13 residues. Germline assignment: CDR1 KGHSH and CDR2 LQKENI. J lost 5 bases, V lost 6 bases, and 3 bases had no gene match.

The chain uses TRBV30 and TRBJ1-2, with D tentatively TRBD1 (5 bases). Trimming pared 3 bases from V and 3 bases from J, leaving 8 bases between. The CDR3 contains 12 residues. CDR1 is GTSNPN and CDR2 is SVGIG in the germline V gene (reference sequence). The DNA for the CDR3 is TGTGCCTGGAGGAAACAGGACTATGGCTACACCTTC. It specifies CAWRKQDYGYTF.

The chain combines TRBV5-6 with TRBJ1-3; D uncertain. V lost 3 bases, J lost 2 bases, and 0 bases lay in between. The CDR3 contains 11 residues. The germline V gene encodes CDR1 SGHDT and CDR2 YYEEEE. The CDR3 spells CASSSGNTIYF. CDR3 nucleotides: TGTGCCAGCAGCTCTGGAAACACCATATATTTT. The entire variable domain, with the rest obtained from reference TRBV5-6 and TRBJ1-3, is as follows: DAGVTQSPTHLIKTRGQQVTLRCSPKSGHDTVSWYQQALGQGPQFIFQYYEEEERQRGNFPDRFSGHQFPNYSSELNVNALLLGDSALYLCASSSGNTIYFGEGSWLTVV.

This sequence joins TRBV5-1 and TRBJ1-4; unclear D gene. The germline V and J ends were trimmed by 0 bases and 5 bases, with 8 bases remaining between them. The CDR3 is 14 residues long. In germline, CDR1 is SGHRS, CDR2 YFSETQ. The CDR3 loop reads CASSLGSPNEKLFF. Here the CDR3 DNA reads TGCGCCAGCAGCTTGGGGAGCCCCAATGAAAAACTGTTTTTT. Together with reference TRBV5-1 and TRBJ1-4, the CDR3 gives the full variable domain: KAGVTQTPRYLIKTRGQQVTLSCSPISGHRSVSWYQQTPGQGLQFLFEYFSETQRNKGNFPGRFSGRQFSNSRSEMNVSTLELGDSALYLCASSLGSPNEKLFFGSGTQLSVL.

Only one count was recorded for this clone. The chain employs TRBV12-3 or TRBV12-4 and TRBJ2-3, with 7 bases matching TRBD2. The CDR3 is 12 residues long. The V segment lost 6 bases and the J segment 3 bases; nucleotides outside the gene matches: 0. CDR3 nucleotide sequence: TGTGCCAGCAGGGGGGGGACAGATACGCAGTATTTT. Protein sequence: CASRGGTDTQYF.

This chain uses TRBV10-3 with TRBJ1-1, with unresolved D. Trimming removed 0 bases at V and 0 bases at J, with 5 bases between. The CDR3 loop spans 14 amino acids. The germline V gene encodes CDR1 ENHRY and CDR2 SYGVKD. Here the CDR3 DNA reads TGTGCCATCAGTGAGTCAGGGATGAACACTGAAGCTTTCTTT. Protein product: CAISESGMNTEAFF.

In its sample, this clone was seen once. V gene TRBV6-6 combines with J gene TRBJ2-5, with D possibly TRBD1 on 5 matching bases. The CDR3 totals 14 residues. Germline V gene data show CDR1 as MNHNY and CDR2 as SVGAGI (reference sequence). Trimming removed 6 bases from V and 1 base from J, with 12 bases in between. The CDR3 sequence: CASSRGQLQETQYF. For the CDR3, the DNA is TGTGCCAGCAGCCGTGGACAACTCCAAGAGACCCAGTACTTC.

The CDR3 spells CASSQAGSNQPQHF. CDR3 coding DNA: TGCGCCAGCAGCCAAGCAGGGAGCAATCAGCCCCAGCATTTT. The genes are TRBV4-1 and TRBJ1-5, with D tentatively TRBD1 (5 bases). Deletions cut 1 base from V and 1 base from J, with 5 bases between. Looked up from germline, CDR1 is MGHRA and CDR2 is YSYEKL. The CDR3 sequence is 14 residues long.

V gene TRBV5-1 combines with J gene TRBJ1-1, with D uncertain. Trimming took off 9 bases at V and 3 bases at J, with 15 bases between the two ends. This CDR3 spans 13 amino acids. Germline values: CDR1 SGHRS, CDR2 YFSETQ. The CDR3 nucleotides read TGCGCCACCTCCCCCGGGGTTGACACTGAAGCTTTCTTT. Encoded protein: CATSPGVDTEAFF. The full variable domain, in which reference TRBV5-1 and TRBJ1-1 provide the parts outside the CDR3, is KAGVTQTPRYLIKTRGQQVTLSCSPISGHRSVSWYQQTPGQGLQFLFEYFSETQRNKGNFPGRFSGRQFSNSRSEMNVSTLELGDSALYLCATSPGVDTEAFFGQGTRLTVV.

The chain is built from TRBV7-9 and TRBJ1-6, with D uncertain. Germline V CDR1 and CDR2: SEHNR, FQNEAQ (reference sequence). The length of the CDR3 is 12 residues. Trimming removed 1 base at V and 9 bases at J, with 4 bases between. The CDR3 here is CASSLGGSPLHF. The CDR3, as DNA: TGTGCCAGCAGCTTAGGGGGTTCACCCCTCCACTTT.

For the CDR3, the DNA is TGTGCCAGTAGTCCCCTAATGGGGGTCGAGCAGTACTTC. Amino acids: CASSPLMGVEQYF. V gene TRBV19 combines with J gene TRBJ2-7; either TRBD1 or TRBD2 may fit D (5 bases each). Germline CDR1 is LNHDA and CDR2 is SQIVND (reference sequence). V was clipped by 5 bases and J by 6 bases, with 14 bases between them. There are 13 residues in the CDR3.